Each of the 22 T cell receptor beta chains below was sequenced from the same sample in a study of shared clonotypes between healthy human individuals. Cells designated naive CD8 were CD45RO-negative and were positively selected for CCR7, with terminally differentiated effector memory CD45RA+ cells excluded. Libraries were prepared by immunoSEQ multiplex PCR; TCRdb keeps only in-frame clonotypes and omits some of them. The table includes about 590,000 clones, around 95% detected once. The sequencing input was naive CD8+ T cells sorted from blood. The receptor source for this set is a woman younger than 45 in good health.

The chain has TRBV7-6 and TRBJ2-3; 11 bases are a match to TRBD2. The CDR3 sequence is 16 residues long. Germline V CDR1 and CDR2: SGHVS, FNYEAQ. V lost 2 bases, J lost 3 bases, and 4 bases stayed unmatched. This chain's CDR3 is CASSLYSGRGTDTQYF. CDR3 DNA: TGTGCCAGCAGCTTATATAGCGGGAGGGGGACAGATACGCAGTATTTT.

The chain combines TRBV7-6 with TRBJ2-4; D is perhaps TRBD1 (5 bases). CDR1 SGHVS and CDR2 FNYEAQ come from the germline V gene. Trimming pared 1 base from V and 6 bases from J, leaving 7 bases between. The CDR3 spans 13 residues. CDR3 in amino acids: CASSLGDRNIQYF. The DNA of the CDR3 is TGTGCCAGCAGCTTAGGTGACAGAAACATTCAGTACTTC.

V usage is TRBV5-1 and J usage is TRBJ2-1, with D uncertain. CDR1 and CDR2 (germline): SGHRS, YFSETQ. This CDR3 spans 12 amino acids. Trimming left V 0 bases short and J 4 bases short, with 2 bases between. The CDR3 DNA is TGCGCCAGCAGCTTGGTGTACAATGAGCAGTTCTTC. Its translation is CASSLVYNEQFF.

J is TRBJ2-7 and V is TRBV28; 7 bases agree with TRBD1. The V and J ends lost 2 bases and 3 bases, in that order; junction bases with no gene match: 10. The CDR3 consists of 16 residues. The germline gives CDR1 MDHEN, CDR2 SYDVKM. CDR3 nucleotide sequence: TGTGCCAGCAGTTTACCCCCTCGGACAGGACTCTACGAGCAGTACTTC. It translates to CASSLPPRTGLYEQYF.

J is TRBJ2-2 and V is TRBV7-8; D possibly matches TRBD1 or TRBD2 (6 bases each). CDR1 SGHVS and CDR2 FQNEAQ come from the germline V gene. CDR3 length: 15 amino acids. The ends were cut back, 8 bases at V and 2 bases at J, with 15 bases in the middle. The CDR3 sequence: CASRRGRGNTGELFF. Here the CDR3 DNA reads TGTGCCAGCCGGAGGGGCAGGGGTAACACCGGGGAGCTGTTTTTT.

The chain is built from TRBV7-9 and TRBJ2-7, with 7 bases matching TRBD2. The CDR3 has 15 residues. V trimming: 5 bases; J trimming: 1 base; junction bases outside the gene matches: 8. Germline V lookup: CDR1 SEHNR, CDR2 FQNEAQ (reference sequence). This CDR3 is CASSPREFTSYEQYF. CDR3 nucleotides: TGTGCCAGCAGCCCGCGGGAGTTTACGTCCTACGAGCAGTACTTC.

Notes on this clone: This sample also contains other DNA sequences that code for the same CDR3. This rearrangement joins TRBV9 to TRBJ2-3; TRBD2 agrees at 7 bases. The CDR3 extends over 13 amino acids. With V trimmed by 2 bases and J by 3 bases, 0 bases remained unmatched. Germline lookup yields CDR1 SGDLS and CDR2 YYNGEE. CDR3 coding DNA: TGTGCCAGCAGCGTGCGGGGGACAGATACGCAGTATTTT. It encodes CASSVRGTDTQYF.

This sequence joins TRBV11-2 and TRBJ2-7; TRBD1 agrees at 8 bases. The V gene end was trimmed by 5 bases and the J gene end by 5 bases; junction bases not matched to a gene: 8. CDR1 is SGHAT and CDR2 is FQNNGV in the germline V gene. This CDR3 comprises 14 residues. The CDR3: CASSITGGDHEQYF. DNA of the CDR3: TGTGCCAGCAGCATTACAGGGGGTGACCACGAGCAGTACTTC.

This clone appeared a single time. The genes are TRBV29-1 and TRBJ2-7; 7 bases map to TRBD1. The CDR3 is 15 residues long. V shed 0 bases, J shed 3 bases, and the junction held 8 bases outside the gene matches. Germline V gene lookup returns CDR1 SQVTM and CDR2 ANQGSEA. The chain's CDR3 is CSVEDPTGANYEQYF. In nucleotides, the CDR3 is TGCAGCGTTGAAGATCCAACAGGGGCGAACTACGAGCAGTACTTC.

The rearrangement links TRBV27 to TRBJ2-7; tentative D call: TRBD2 (5 bases). The ends were cut back, 5 bases at V and 3 bases at J, with 14 bases in the middle. Germline CDR1 reads MNHEY; CDR2 reads SMNVEV (reference sequence). CDR3 size: 14 residues. The CDR3 region is CASSPGDSDYEQYF. The CDR3 DNA sequence: TGTGCCAGCAGTCCCGGGGATTCCGACTACGAGCAGTACTTC.

This clone was observed once. CDR3 DNA: TGTGCCAGCAGCCCTACTAGCGGGACTTACGAGCAGTACTTC. Amino acid sequence: CASSPTSGTYEQYF. The genes are TRBV5-4 and TRBJ2-7, with 10 bases matching TRBD2. The CDR3 length is 14 residues. Germline V CDR1 and CDR2: SGHNT, YYREEE (reference sequence). J gave up 4 bases and V 4 bases, and 5 bases lay outside the gene matches.

V and J are TRBV6-1 and TRBJ2-6; D unclear. The V end lost 4 bases, the J end lost 0 bases, and 10 bases lay between the germline ends. CDR1 and CDR2 from the germline V gene are MNHNS and SASEGT. The CDR3 covers 16 residues. The CDR3 sequence is CASSAYRNSGANVLTF. CDR3 in DNA: TGTGCCAGCAGTGCGTACCGAAACTCTGGGGCCAACGTCCTGACTTTC.

The genes are TRBV28 and TRBJ1-2; 9 bases map to TRBD1. The CDR3 loop spans 14 amino acids. The germline gives CDR1 MDHEN, CDR2 SYDVKM. Trimming removed 8 bases from V and 3 bases from J; junction bases left unmatched: 7. The DNA of the CDR3 is TGTGCCAGCTCCCGGGACAGGGAAGACTATGGCTACACCTTC. Translation: CASSRDREDYGYTF.

This clone was detected only once. The V gene is TRBV2, the J gene TRBJ1-1, with 7 bases identical to TRBD1. Per germline, CDR1 SNHLY and CDR2 FYNNEI. The V and J ends lost 5 bases and 3 bases, in that order; junction bases with no gene match: 3. The CDR3 totals 13 residues. CDR3 loop: CASSSQGDTEAFF. The CDR3 region has the DNA TGTGCCAGCAGTAGCCAGGGGGACACTGAAGCTTTCTTT.

CDR3 region: CASSLGAQPQHF. Written as DNA, the CDR3 is TGTGCCAGCAGTTTGGGGGCTCAGCCCCAGCATTTT. This chain joins TRBV28 and TRBJ1-5; maybe TRBD1 (6 bases). Per germline, CDR1 MDHEN and CDR2 SYDVKM. Trimming took off 3 bases at V and 6 bases at J, with 6 bases between the two ends. The CDR3 is 12 amino acids.

The J gene is TRBJ2-5, the V gene TRBV27; maybe TRBD1 (6 bases). This CDR3 has 11 amino acids. Deletions cut 11 bases from V and 4 bases from J, with 11 bases between. The V gene's germline CDR1 is MNHEY and CDR2 SMNVEV (reference sequence). CDR3 DNA: TGTGCCGCTAAACAGGGAGAGACCCAGTACTTC. This sequence encodes CAAKQGETQYF.

This chain joins TRBV11-2 and TRBJ1-3, with unresolved D. Germline V gene lookup returns CDR1 SGHAT and CDR2 FQNNGV. The CDR3 sequence is 14 residues long. V shed 3 bases and J shed 3 bases, with 9 bases lying between them. The chain's CDR3 is CASSLWHDGNTIYF. The CDR3, as DNA: TGTGCCAGCAGCTTGTGGCATGATGGAAACACCATATATTTT.

As concerns this clone: Other nucleotide sequences from this sample produce the same CDR3. J is TRBJ1-2 and V is TRBV6-5; D call uncertain. CDR1 is MNHEY, CDR2 SVGAGI, per germline. The CDR3 is 13 amino acids. V dropped 0 bases and J dropped 4 bases, with 6 bases sitting between them. This CDR3 reads CASSYSTGYGYTF. In nucleotides, the CDR3 is TGTGCCAGCAGTTACTCTACGGGCTATGGCTACACCTTC.

The chain carries TRBV5-1 and TRBJ2-1, with TRBD2 identical over 10 bases. With V trimmed by 0 bases and J by 7 bases, 10 bases remained unmatched. The CDR3 sequence is 17 residues long. CDR1 SGHRS and CDR2 YFSETQ come from the germline V gene. CDR3 DNA: TGCGCCAGCAGCTTGGTTGGTGCACTAGCGGGAAAAAATGAGCAGTTCTTC. Its translation: CASSLVGALAGKNEQFF.

The V and J genes are TRBV2 and TRBJ2-1, with 9 nucleotides matching TRBD2. This CDR3 has 16 residues. The V gene's germline CDR1 is SNHLY and CDR2 FYNNEI. After removal of 7 bases from V and 5 bases from J, the junction contained 12 bases not matched to a gene. The CDR3 DNA is TGTGCCAGCACCACTAGCGGGCGGCCCCTCCACAATGAGCAGTTCTTC. It specifies CASTTSGRPLHNEQFF.

V is TRBV11-2 and J is TRBJ2-7; 9 bases agree with TRBD2. Germline V CDR1 and CDR2: SGHAT, FQNNGV. This CDR3 is 15 amino acids long. With 3 bases clipped from V and 2 bases from J, the junction kept 5 bases outside the gene matches. DNA for the CDR3: TGTGCCAGCAGCTTCGGGGCTAGCGGGACCTACGAGCAGTACTTC. Amino acid sequence: CASSFGASGTYEQYF.

This clone was counted between two and nine times. The J gene is TRBJ2-2, the V gene TRBV19, with D possibly TRBD1 on 5 matching bases. CDR3 length: 15 residues. Trimming took 7 bases from V and 4 from J, leaving 16 bases between them. CDR1 LNHDA and CDR2 SQIVND come from the germline V gene (reference sequence). CDR3 sequence (DNA): TGTGCCAGTACCCCAGCCAGGGCGAGCACCGGGGAGCTGTTTTTT. This codes for CASTPARASTGELFF.